The T cell receptor beta chain described here comes from a study of regulatory T cells in long-lasting Graves disease. Study-level results: Favoring TRBV28, TRBJ1-2 and TRBJ2-5 was a feature seen in persistent disease. Persistent-disease Graves' patients showed less TCR diversity than new cases. Persistent patients had more shared public clonotypes (fewer than 3,000) than new patients (approximately 970).

After removal of 5 bases from V and 8 bases from J, the junction contained 4 bases not matched to a gene. In germline, CDR1 is SEHNR, CDR2 FQNEAQ (reference sequence). There are 13 residues in the CDR3. This sample's time point: persistent/refractory GD, antithyroid drugs over 5 years with positive TRAb. PBMC-derived RNA was used for the TCR library. The collection involved drawing 8 to 9 milliliters of peripheral blood into EDTA tubes. Comment on this clonotype: Its target is unknown.

Investigators prepared the TCR beta libraries by applying iRepertoire HTBI primers and Arm-PCR of CDR3 regions. Using its own MiXCR run on the multiplex PCR reads, TCRdb lists one record per CDR3 protein. The table has under 450,000 distinct CDR3 sequences, less than 25% seen once. This specimen was peripheral blood mononuclear cells (PBMCs), taken when the disease was refractory, from a patient treated with antithyroid drugs. The sequence derives from a female donor with Graves disease. The V call is TRBV7-9, the J call TRBJ2-5; 11 nucleotides align to TRBD2. CDR3 sequence: CASSTGLAETQYF. In nucleotides, the CDR3 is TGTGCCAGCAGCACGGGACTAGCGGAAACCCAGTACTTC.